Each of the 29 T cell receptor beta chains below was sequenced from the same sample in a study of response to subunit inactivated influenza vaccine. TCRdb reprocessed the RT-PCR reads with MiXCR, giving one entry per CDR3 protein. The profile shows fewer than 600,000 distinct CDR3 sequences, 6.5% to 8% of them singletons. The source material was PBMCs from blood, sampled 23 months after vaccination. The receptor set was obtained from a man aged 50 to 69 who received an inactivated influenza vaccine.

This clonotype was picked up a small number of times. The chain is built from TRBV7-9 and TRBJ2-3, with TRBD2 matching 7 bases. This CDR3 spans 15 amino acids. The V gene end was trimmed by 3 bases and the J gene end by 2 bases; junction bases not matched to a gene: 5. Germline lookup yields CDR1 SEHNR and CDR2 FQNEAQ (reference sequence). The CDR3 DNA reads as TGTGCCAGCAGCTTTGGGCTAGCGGACACAGATACGCAGTATTTT. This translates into CASSFGLADTDTQYF.

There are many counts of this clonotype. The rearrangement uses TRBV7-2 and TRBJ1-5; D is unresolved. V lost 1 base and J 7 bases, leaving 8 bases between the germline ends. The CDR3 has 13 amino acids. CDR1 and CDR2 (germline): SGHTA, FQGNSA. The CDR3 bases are TGTGCCAGCAGCTTAGGAGTAGGGCAGCCCCAGCATTTT. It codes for CASSLGVGQPQHF.

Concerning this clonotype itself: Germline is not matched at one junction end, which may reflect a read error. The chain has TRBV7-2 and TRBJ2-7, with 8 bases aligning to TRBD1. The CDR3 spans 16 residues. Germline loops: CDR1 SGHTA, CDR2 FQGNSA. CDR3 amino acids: CAGSLRVRQGASEQYF. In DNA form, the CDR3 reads TGTGCCGGCAGCTTAAGAGTTCGGCAGGGGGCTAGCGAGCAGTACTTC.

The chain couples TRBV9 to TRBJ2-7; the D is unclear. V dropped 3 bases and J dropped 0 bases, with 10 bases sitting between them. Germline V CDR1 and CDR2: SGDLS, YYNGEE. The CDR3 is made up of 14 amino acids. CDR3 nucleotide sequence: TGTGCCAGCAGCGACGGTATAAACTCCTACGAGCAGTACTTC. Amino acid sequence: CASSDGINSYEQYF.

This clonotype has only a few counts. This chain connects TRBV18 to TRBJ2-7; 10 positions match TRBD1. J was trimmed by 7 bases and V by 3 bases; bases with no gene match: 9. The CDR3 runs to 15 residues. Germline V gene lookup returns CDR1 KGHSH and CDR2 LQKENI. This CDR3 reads CASSPAGTGVGEQYF. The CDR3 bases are TGTGCCAGCTCACCCGCCGGGACAGGGGTGGGAGAGCAGTACTTC.

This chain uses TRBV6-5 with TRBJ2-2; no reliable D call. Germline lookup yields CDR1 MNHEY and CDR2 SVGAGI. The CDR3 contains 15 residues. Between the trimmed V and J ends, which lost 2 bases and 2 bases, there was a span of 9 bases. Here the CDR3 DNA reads TGTGCCAGCAGTTACAGCCAGGCCAACACCGGGGAGCTGTTTTTT. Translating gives CASSYSQANTGELFF.

CDR3 DNA sequence: TGTGCCATCAGTGAAGGTCAGGGGGCAGGGGTCCCCGGGGAGCTGTTTTTT. As protein: CAISEGQGAGVPGELFF. The rearrangement joins TRBV10-3 to TRBJ2-2; 8 bases match TRBD1. The CDR3 runs to 17 residues. The V gene end was trimmed by 3 bases and the J gene end by 6 bases; junction bases not matched to a gene: 12. CDR1 and CDR2 (germline): ENHRY, SYGVKD.

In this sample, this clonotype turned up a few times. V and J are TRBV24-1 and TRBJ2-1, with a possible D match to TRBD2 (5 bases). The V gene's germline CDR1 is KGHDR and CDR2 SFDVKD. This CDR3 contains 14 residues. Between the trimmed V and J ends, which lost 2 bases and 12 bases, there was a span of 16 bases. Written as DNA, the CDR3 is TGTGCCACCAGTGATTCAAGGACTTCGCCTTTGCAGTTCTTC. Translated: CATSDSRTSPLQFF.

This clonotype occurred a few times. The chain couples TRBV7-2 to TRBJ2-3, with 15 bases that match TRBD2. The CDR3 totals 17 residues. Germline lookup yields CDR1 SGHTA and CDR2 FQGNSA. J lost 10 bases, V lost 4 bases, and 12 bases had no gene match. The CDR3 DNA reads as TGTGCCAGCAGCTCACACGCCGGACTAGCGGGGGGGCGCTCGCAGTATTTT. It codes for CASSSHAGLAGGRSQYF.

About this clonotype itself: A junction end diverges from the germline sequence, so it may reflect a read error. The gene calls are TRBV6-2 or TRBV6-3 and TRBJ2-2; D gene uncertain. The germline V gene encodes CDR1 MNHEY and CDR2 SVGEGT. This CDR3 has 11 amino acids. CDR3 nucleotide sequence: TGTGCCAGCAGCAACAGCGGGGAGCTGTTTTTT. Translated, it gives CASSNSGELFF.

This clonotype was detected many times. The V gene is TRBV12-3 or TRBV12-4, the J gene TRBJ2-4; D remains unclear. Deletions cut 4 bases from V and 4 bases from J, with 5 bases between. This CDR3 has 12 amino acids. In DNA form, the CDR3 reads TGTGCCAGCAGTTCCAGGAAAAACATTCAGTACTTC. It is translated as CASSSRKNIQYF.

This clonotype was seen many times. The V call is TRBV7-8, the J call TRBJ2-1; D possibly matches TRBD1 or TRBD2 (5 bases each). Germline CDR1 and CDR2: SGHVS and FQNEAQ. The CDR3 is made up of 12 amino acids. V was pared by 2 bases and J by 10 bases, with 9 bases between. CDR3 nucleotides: TGTGCCAGCAGCTTACGTTGGGACGAGCAGTTCTTC. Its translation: CASSLRWDEQFF.

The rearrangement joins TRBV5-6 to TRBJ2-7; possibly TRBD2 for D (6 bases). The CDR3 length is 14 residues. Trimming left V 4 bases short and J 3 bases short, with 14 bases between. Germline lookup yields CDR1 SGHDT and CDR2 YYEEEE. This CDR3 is CASSPGLLCYEQYF. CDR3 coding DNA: TGTGCCAGCAGCCCCGGACTACTCTGCTACGAGCAGTACTTC.

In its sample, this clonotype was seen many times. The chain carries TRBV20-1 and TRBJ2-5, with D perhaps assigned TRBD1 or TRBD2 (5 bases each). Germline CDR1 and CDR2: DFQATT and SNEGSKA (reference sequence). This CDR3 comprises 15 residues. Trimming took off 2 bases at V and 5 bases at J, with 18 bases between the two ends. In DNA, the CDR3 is TGCAGTGCTAGACACCCCGGAAGAGGGGTTGAGACCCAGTACTTC. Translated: CSARHPGRGVETQYF.

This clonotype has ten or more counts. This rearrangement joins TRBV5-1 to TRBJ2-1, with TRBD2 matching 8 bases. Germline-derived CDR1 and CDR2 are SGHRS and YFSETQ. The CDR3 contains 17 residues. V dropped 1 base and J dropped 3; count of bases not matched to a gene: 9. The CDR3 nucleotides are TGCGCCAGCAGCTTGTATACTAGCGGAAAATTCTACAATGAGCAGTTCTTC. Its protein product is CASSLYTSGKFYNEQFF.

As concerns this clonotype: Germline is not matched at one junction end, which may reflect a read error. The CDR3 sequence is CASSLSSKNEQFF. CDR3 DNA: TGTGCTAGCAGCTTAAGTAGCAAGAATGAGCAGTTCTTC. V gene TRBV7-7 combines with J gene TRBJ2-1; D not certain. Germline assignment: CDR1 SSHAT and CDR2 FNYEAQ (reference sequence). The CDR3 has 13 amino acids.

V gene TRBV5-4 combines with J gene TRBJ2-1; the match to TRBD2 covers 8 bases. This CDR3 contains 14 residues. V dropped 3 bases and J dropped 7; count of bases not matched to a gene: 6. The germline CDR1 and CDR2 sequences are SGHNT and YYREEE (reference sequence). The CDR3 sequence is CASSSQREWNEQFF. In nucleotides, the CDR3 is TGTGCCAGCAGCTCCCAGCGGGAGTGGAATGAGCAGTTCTTC.

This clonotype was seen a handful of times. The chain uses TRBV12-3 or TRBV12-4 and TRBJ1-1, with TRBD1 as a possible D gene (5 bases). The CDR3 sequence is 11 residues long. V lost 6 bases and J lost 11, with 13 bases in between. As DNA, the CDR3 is TGTGCCAGCAGCCGCCGGGGCGCGGCTTTCTTT. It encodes CASSRRGAAFF.

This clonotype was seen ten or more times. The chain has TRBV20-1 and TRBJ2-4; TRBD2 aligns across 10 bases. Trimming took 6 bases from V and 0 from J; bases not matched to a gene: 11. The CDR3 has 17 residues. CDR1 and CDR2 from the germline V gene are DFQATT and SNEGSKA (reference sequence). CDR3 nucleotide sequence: TGCAGTGCACGGCGGCTAGCGGGGGTGGTAGCCAAAAACATTCAGTACTTC. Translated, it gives CSARRLAGVVAKNIQYF.

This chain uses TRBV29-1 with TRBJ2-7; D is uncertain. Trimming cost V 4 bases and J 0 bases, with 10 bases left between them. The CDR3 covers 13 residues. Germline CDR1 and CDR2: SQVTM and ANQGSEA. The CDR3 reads CSVAWGSSYEQYF. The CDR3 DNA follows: TGCAGCGTTGCATGGGGAAGCTCCTACGAGCAGTACTTC.

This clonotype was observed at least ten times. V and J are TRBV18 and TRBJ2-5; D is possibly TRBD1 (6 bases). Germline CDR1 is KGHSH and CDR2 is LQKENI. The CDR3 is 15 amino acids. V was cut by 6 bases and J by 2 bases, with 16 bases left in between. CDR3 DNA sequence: TGTGCCAGCTCTCGCAAGCCGGGACAACAAGAGACCCAGTACTTC. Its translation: CASSRKPGQQETQYF.

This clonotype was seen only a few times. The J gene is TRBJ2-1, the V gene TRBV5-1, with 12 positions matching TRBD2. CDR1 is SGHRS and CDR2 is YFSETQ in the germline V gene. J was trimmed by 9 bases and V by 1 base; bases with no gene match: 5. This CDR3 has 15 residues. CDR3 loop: CASSLSTSGGREQFF. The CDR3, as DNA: TGCGCCAGCAGCTTGAGCACTAGCGGGGGGCGTGAGCAGTTCTTC.

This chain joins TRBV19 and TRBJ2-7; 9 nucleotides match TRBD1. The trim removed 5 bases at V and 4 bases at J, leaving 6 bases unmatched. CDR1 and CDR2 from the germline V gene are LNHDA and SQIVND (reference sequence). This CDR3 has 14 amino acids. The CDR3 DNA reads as TGTGCCAGTAGTGAAACAGGGGGCGCGTACGAGCAGTACTTC. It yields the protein CASSETGGAYEQYF. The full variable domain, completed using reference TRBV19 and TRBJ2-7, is DGGITQSPKYLFRKEGQNVTLSCEQNLNHDAMYWYRQDPGQGLRLIYYSQIVNDFQKGDIAEGYSVSREKKESFPLTVTSAQKNPTAFYLCASSETGGAYEQYFGPGTRLTVT.

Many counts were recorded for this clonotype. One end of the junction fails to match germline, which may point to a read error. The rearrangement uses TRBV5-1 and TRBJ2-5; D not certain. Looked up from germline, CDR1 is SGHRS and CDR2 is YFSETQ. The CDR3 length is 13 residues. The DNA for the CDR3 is TGTGCCAGCAGCTTACGGGCCCAAGAGACCCAGTACTTC. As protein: CASSLRAQETQYF.

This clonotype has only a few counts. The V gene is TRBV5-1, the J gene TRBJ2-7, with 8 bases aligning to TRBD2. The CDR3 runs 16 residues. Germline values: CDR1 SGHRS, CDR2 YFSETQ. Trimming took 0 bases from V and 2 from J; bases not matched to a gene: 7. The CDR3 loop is CASSLAGSGNPYEQYF. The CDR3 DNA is TGCGCCAGCAGCTTGGCGGGTAGCGGGAATCCCTACGAGCAGTACTTC.

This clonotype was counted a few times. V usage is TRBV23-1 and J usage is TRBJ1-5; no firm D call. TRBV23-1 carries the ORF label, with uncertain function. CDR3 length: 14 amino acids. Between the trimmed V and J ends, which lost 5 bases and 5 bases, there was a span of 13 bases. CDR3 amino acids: CASSLYSGDQPQHF. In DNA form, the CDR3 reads TGCGCCAGCAGTTTATATTCGGGCGATCAGCCCCAGCATTTT.

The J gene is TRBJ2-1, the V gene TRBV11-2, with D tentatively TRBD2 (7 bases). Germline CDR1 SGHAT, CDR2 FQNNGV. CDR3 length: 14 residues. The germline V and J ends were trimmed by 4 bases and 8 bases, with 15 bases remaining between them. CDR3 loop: CASSSQGGEDEQFF. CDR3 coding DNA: TGTGCCAGCAGCTCCCAAGGGGGGGAAGATGAGCAGTTCTTC.

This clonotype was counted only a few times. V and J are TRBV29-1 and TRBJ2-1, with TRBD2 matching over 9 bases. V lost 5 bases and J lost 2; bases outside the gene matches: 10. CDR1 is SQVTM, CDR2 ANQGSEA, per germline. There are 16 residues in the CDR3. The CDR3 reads CSVNPTGTSTYNEQFF. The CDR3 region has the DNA TGCAGCGTTAACCCTACCGGGACTAGCACCTACAATGAGCAGTTCTTC.

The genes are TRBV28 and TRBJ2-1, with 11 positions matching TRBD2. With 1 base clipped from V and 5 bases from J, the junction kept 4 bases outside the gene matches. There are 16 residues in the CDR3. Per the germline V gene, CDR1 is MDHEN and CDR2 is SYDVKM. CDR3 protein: CASSLFSGGANNEQFF. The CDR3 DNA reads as TGTGCCAGCAGTTTATTTAGCGGGGGGGCAAACAATGAGCAGTTCTTC.